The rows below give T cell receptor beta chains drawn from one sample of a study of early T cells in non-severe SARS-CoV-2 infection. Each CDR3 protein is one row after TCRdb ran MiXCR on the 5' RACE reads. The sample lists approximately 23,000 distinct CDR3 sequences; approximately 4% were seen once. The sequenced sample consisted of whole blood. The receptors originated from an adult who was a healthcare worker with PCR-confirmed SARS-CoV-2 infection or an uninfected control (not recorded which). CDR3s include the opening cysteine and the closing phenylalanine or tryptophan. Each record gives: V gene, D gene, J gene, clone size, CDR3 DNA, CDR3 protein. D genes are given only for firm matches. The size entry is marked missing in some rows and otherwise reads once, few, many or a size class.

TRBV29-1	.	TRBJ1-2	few	TGCAGCGTTGTAGAGCGGGGCGGCTACACCTTC	CSVVERGGYTF
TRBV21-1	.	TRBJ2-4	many	TGTGCCAGCAGCAAAGTTGCCCTAATCCCAGGAGGGGCCAAAAACATTCAGTACTTC	CASSKVALIPGGAKNIQYF
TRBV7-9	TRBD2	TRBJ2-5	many	TGTGCCAGCAGTTTCTACCTCAGCGGGAGTGTGGAGACCCAGTACTTC	CASSFYLSGSVETQYF
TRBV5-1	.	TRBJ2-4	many	TGCGCCAGCAGCTTGGGGAACCCCGTGGACATTCAGTACTTC	CASSLGNPVDIQYF
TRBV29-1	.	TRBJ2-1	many	TGCAGCGTTGCACGGAGTCGTGCCTACAATGAGCAGTTCTTC	CSVARSRAYNEQFF
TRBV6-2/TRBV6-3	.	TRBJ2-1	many	TGTGCCAGCAGTTCCGGCCAAGTAGAGTTCTTC	CASSSGQVEFF
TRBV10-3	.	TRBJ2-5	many	TGTGCCATCAGTCGGGACTTCCAAGAGACCCAGTACTTC	CAISRDFQETQYF
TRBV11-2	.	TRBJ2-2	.	TGTGCCAGCAGCTTAGACAGCAAGACCGGGGAGCTGTTTTTT	CASSLDSKTGELFF
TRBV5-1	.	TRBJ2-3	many	TGCGCCAGCAAGAGGGAGCCCAAAGAAGATACGCAGTATTTT	CASKREPKEDTQYF
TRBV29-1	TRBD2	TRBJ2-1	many	TGCAGCGTGGATACTAGCGCGACCTACAATGAGCAGTTCTTC	CSVDTSATYNEQFF